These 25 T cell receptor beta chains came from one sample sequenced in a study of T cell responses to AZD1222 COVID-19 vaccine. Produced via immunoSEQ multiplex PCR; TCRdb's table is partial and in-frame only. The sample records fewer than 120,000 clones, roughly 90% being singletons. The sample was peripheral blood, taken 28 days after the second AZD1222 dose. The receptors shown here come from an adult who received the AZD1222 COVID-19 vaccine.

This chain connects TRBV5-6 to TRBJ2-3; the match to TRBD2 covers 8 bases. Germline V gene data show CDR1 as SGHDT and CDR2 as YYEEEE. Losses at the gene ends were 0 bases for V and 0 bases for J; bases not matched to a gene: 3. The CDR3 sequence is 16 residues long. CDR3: CASSLARLASTDTQYF. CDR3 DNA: TGTGCCAGCAGCTTGGCCCGACTAGCGAGCACAGATACGCAGTATTTT.

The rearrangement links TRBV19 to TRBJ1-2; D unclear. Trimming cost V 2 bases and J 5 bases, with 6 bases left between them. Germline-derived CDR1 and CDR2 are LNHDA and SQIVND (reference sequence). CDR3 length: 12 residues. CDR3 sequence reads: CASSIPGYGYTF. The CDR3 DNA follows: TGTGCCAGTAGTATACCCGGATATGGCTACACCTTC.

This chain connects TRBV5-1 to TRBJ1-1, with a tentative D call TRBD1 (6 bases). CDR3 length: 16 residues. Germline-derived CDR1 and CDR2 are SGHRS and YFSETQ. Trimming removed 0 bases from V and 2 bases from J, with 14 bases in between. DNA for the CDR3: TGCGCCAGCAGCTTGGCCGGGGGCTCGGTTAACACTGAAGCTTTCTTT. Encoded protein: CASSLAGGSVNTEAFF.

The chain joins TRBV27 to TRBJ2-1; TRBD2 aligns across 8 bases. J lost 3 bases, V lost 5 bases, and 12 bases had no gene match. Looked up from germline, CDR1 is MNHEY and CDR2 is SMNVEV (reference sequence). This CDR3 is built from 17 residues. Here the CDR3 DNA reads TGTGCCAGCAGTCCACCCGGGGGGGGAAAACTCTACAATGAGCAGTTCTTC. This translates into CASSPPGGGKLYNEQFF.

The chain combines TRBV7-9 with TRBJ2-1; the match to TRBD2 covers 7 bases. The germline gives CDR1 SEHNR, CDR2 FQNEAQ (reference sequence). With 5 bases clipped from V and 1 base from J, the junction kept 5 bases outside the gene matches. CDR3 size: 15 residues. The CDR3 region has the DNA TGTGCCAGCAGCCGACGAGCGGGGTCCTACAATGAGCAGTTCTTC. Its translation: CASSRRAGSYNEQFF.

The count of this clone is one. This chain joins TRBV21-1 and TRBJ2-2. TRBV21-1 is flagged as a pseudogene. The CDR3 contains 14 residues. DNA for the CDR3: TGTGCCAGCAGCCAGGACGCCCGCACCGGGGAGCTGTTTTTT. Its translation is CASSQDARTGELFF.

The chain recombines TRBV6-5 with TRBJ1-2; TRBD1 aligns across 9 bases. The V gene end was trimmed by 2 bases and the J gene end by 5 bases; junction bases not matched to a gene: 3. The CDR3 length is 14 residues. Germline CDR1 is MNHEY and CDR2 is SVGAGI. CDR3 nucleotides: TGTGCCAGCAGTTACGGACAGGGGAGTTATGGCTACACCTTC. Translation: CASSYGQGSYGYTF.

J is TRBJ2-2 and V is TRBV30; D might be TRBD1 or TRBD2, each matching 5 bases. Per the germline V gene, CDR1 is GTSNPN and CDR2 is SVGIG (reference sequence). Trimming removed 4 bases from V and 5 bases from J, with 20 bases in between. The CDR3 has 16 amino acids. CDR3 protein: CAWTPPFRDRTGELFF. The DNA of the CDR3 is TGTGCCTGGACCCCCCCCTTCCGGGACCGTACCGGGGAGCTGTTTTTT.

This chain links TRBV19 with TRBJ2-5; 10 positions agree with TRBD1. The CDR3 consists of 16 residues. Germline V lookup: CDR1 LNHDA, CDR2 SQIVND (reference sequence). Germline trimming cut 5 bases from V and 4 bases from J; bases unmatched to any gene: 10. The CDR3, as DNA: TGTGCCAGTAGTCCCCCCGGGACAGGGGCGGGAGAGACCCAGTACTTC. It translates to CASSPPGTGAGETQYF.

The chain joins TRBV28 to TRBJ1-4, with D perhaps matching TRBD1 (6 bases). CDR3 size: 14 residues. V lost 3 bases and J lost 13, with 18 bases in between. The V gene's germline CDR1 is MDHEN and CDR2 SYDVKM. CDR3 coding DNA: TGTGCCAGCAGTTTTCCCGGGACACCAACGGTACTGTTTTTT. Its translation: CASSFPGTPTVLFF.

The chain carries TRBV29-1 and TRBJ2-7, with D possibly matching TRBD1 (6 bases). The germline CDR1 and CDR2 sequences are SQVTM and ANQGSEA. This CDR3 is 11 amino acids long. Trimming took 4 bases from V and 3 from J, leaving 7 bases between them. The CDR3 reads CSVGQDYEQYF. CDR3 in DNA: TGCAGCGTTGGACAGGACTACGAGCAGTACTTC.

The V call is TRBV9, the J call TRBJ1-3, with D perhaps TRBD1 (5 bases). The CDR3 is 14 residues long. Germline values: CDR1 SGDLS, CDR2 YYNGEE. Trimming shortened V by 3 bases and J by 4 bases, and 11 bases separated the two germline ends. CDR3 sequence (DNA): TGTGCCAGCAGCGCCCACGGGGCCGGAAACACCATATATTTT. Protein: CASSAHGAGNTIYF.

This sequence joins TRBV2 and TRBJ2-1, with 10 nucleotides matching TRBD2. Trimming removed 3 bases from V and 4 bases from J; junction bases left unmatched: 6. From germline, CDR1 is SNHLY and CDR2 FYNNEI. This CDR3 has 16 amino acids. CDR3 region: CASSDPASGSYNEQFF. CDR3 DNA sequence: TGTGCCAGCAGTGACCCGGCTAGCGGGAGTTACAATGAGCAGTTCTTC.

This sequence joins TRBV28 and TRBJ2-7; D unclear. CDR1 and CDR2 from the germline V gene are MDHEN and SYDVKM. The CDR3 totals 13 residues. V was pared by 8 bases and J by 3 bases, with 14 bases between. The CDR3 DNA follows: TGTGCCAGCGTGACTCCTAAGGACTACGAGCAGTACTTC. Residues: CASVTPKDYEQYF.

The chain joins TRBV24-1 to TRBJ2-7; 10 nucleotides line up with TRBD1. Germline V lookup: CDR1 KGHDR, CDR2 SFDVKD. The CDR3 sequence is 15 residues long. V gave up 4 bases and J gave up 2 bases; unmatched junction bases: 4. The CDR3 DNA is TGTGCCACCAGTGAAGACAGGGGGCCCCCCTACGAGCAGTACTTC. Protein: CATSEDRGPPYEQYF.

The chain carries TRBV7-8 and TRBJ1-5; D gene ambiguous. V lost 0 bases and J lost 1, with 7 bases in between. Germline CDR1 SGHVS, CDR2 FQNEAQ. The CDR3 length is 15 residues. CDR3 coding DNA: TGTGCCAGCAGCTTAGCAGGGTTCAGCAATCAGCCCCAGCATTTT. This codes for CASSLAGFSNQPQHF.

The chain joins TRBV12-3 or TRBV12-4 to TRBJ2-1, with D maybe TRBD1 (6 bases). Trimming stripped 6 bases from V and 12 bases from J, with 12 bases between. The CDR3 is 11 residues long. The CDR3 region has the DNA TGTGCCAGCAGCCCAGCCAGGGGGCAGTTCTTC. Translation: CASSPARGQFF.

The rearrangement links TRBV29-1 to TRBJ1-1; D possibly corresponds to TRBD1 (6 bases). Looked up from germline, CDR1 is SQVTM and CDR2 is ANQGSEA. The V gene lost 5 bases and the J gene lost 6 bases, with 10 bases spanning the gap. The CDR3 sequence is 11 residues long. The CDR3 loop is CSVHRVPEAFF. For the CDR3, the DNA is TGCAGCGTTCACAGGGTTCCTGAAGCTTTCTTT. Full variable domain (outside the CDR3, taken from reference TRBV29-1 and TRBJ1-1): SAVISQKPSRDICQRGTSLTIQCQVDSQVTMMFWYRQQPGQSLTLIATANQGSEATYESGFVIDKFPISRPNLTFSTLTVSNMSPEDSSIYLCSVHRVPEAFFGQGTRLTVV.

CDR3 in DNA: TGTGCCAGCAGTTACTCGGATCCTGCCGATACGCAGTATTTT. Protein: CASSYSDPADTQYF. The chain links TRBV6-5 to TRBJ2-3; D gene unclear. The germline V gene has CDR1 MNHEY and CDR2 SVGAGI. This CDR3 comprises 14 residues. The ends were cut back, 0 bases at V and 6 bases at J, with 10 bases in the middle.

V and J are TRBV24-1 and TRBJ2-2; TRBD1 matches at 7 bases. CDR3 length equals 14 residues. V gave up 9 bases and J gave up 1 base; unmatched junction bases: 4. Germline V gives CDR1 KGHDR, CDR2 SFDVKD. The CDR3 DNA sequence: TGTGCCACCTCCTCAGGGGGGAACACCGGGGAGCTGTTTTTT. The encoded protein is CATSSGGNTGELFF.

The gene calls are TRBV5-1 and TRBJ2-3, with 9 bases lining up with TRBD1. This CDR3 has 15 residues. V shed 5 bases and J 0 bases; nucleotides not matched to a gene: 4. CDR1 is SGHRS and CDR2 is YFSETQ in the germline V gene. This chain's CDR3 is CASRIGTGSTDTQYF. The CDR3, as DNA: TGCGCCAGCAGGATCGGGACAGGGAGCACAGATACGCAGTATTTT. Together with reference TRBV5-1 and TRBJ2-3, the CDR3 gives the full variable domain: KAGVTQTPRYLIKTRGQQVTLSCSPISGHRSVSWYQQTPGQGLQFLFEYFSETQRNKGNFPGRFSGRQFSNSRSEMNVSTLELGDSALYLCASRIGTGSTDTQYFGPGTRLTVL.

In nucleotides, the CDR3 is TGTGCCAGCAGTTTGGAGACGGGAGCCGACACAGATACGCAGTATTTT. As protein: CASSLETGADTDTQYF. The chain joins TRBV27 to TRBJ2-3, with D perhaps matching TRBD2 (6 bases). The CDR3 length is 16 residues. Germline-derived CDR1 and CDR2 are MNHEY and SMNVEV (reference sequence). Trimming removed 3 bases at V and 2 bases at J, with 15 bases between.

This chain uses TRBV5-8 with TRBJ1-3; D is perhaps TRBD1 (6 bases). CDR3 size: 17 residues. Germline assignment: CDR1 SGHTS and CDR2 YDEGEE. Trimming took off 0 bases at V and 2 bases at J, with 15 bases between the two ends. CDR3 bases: TGTGCCAGCAGCTTGGAGCTGGGGGCTCTCCCTGGAAACACCATATATTTT. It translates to CASSLELGALPGNTIYF.

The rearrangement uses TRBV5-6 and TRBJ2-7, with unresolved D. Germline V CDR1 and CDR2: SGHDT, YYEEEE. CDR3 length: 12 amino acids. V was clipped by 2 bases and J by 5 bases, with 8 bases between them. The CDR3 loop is CASSFGVNEQYF. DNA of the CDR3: TGTGCCAGCAGCTTTGGGGTCAACGAGCAGTACTTC.

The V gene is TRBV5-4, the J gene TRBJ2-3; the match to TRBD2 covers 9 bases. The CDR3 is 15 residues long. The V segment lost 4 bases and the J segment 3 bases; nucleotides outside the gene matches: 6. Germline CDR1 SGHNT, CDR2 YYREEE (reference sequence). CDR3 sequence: CASSLRGGGTDTQYF. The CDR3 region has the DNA TGTGCCAGCAGCCTTCGCGGGGGGGGAACAGATACGCAGTATTTT.